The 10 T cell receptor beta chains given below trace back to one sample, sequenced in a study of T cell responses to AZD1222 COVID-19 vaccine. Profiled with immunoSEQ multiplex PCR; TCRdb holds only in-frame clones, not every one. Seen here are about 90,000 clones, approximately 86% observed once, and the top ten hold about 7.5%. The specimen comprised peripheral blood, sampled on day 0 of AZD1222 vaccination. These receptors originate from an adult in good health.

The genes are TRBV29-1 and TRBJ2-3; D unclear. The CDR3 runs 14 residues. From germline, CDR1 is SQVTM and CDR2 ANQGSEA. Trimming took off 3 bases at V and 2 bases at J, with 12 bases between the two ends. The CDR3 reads CSVDHYSLTDTQYF. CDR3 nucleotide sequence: TGCAGCGTTGACCATTACTCCCTCACAGATACGCAGTATTTT.

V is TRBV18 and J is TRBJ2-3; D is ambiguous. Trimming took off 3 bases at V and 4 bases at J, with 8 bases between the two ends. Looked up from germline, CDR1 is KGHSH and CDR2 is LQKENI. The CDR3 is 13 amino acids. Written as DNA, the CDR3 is TGTGCCAGCTCACCGGCAGAGGCAGATACGCAGTATTTT. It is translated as CASSPAEADTQYF.

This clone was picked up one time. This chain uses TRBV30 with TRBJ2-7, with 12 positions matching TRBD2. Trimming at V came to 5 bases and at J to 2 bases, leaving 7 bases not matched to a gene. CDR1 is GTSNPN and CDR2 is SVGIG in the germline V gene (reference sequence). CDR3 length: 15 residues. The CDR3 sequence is CAWAGTSGPPYEQYF. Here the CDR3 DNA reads TGTGCCTGGGCCGGGACTAGCGGGCCCCCCTACGAGCAGTACTTC.

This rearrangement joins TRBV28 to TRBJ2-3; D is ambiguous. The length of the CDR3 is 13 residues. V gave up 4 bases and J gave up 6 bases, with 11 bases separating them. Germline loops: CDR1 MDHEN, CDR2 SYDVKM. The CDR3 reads CASSWTPEDTQYF. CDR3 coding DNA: TGTGCCAGCAGTTGGACCCCGGAGGATACGCAGTATTTT.

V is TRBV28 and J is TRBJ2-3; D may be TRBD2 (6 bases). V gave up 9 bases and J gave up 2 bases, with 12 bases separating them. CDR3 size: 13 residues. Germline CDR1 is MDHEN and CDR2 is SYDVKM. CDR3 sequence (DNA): TGTGCCAGTGGGATAGCGGTCACAGATACGCAGTATTTT. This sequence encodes CASGIAVTDTQYF. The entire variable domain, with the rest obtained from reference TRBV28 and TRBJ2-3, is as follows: DVKVTQSSRYLVKRTGEKVFLECVQDMDHENMFWYRQDPGLGLRLIYFSYDVKMKEKGDIPEGYSVSREKKERFSLILESASTNQTSMYLCASGIAVTDTQYFGPGTRLTVL.

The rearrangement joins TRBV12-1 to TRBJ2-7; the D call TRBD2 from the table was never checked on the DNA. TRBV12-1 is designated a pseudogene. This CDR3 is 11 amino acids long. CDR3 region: CASTSPYEQYF. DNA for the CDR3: TGTGCCAGCACCTCCCCCTACGAGCAGTACTTC.

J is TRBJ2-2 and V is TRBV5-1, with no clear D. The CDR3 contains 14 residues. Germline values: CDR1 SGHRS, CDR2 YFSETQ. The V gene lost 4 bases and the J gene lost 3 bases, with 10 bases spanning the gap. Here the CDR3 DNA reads TGCGCCAGCAGCACCATCTTTTACACCGGGGAGCTGTTTTTT. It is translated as CASSTIFYTGELFF.

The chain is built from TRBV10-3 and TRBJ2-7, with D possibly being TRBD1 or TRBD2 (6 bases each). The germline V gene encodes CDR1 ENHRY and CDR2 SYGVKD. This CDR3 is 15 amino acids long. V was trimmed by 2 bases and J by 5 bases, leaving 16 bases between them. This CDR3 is CAISEGGTKGNEQYF. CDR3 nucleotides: TGTGCCATCAGTGAGGGGGGGACAAAGGGGAACGAGCAGTACTTC.

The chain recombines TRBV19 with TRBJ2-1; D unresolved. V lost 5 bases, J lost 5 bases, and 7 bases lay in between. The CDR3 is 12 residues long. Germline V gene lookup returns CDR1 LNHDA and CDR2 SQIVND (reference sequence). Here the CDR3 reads CASSSAHNEQFF. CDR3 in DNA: TGTGCCAGTAGTTCAGCCCACAATGAGCAGTTCTTC.

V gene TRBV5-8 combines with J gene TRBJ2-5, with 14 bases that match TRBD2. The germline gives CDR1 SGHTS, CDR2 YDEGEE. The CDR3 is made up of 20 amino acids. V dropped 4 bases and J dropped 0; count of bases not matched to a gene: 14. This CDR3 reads CASSGVWGLAGEGYQETQYF. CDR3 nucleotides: TGTGCCAGCAGCGGCGTTTGGGGACTAGCGGGAGAGGGGTACCAAGAGACCCAGTACTTC.